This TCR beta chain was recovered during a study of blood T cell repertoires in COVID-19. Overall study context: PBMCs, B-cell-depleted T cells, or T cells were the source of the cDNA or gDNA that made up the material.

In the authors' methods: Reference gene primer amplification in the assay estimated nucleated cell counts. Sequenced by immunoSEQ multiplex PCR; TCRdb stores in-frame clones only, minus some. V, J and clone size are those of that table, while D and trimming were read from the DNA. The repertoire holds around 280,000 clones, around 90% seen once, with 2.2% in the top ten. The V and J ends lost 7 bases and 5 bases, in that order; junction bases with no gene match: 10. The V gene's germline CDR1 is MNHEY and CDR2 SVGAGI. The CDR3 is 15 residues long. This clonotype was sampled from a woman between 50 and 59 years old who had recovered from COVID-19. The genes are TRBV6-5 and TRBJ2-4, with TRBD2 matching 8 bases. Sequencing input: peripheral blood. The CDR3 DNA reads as TGTGCCAGCACGACAGGCGGGGGGATCGAAAACATTCAGTACTTC. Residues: CASTTGGGIENIQYF.